Listed below are T cell receptor beta chains from one sample, sequenced in a study of blood T cell repertoires in COVID-19. TCRdb's copy holds only in-frame clones and misses some; the assay was immunoSEQ multiplex PCR. Of over 130,000 clones in the sample, 84% were seen once. Sequencing was carried out using peripheral blood. The receptors come from a man between 65 and 85 years old with acute or convalescent COVID-19. Each CDR3 is given with its conserved first and last residue. D genes are given only for firm matches. Only part of the rows carry a size: once, few, many, or a class if the clone is expanded.

many	TRBV6-5	TRBJ1-2	-	TGTGCCAGCACGATGGAGCCCCGCCTTCGCTATGGCTACACCTTC	CASTMEPRLRYGYTF
-	TRBV5-1	TRBJ2-7	TRBD2	TGCGCCAGCAGCCCAGCCTTGCTAGCGGGATCCTACGAGCAGTACTTC	CASSPALLAGSYEQYF
-	TRBV6-6	TRBJ2-5	-	TGTGCCAGCAGTTACCGACAGCGCCGACAAGAGACCCAGTACTTC	CASSYRQRRQETQYF
-	TRBV9	TRBJ2-7	-	TGTGCCAGTCCCGGTCCCTACGAGCAGTACTTC	CASPGPYEQYF
-	TRBV16	TRBJ2-1	-	TGTGCCAGCAGCCGGTCTTTGAATTCCAGGGTTGGGGATGAGCAGTTCTTC	CASSRSLNSRVGDEQFF
-	TRBV12-3/TRBV12-4	TRBJ1-5	-	TGTGCCAGCAGTCCCGGTTATCAGCCCCAGCATTTT	CASSPGYQPQHF
-	TRBV10-3	TRBJ2-1	TRBD2	TGTGCCATCAGGATGACCGGACTAGCGGGCGATGAGCAGTTCTTC	CAIRMTGLAGDEQFF
-	TRBV5-1	TRBJ2-4	TRBD2	TGCGCCAGCAGCCCCCTGGCTAGCGGGTTCCTGGAGGACCTAGTGTTC	CASSPLASGFLEDLVF
-	TRBV28	TRBJ1-6	-	TGTGCCAGCAGCATCAGCTCCTATAATTCACCCCTCCACTTT	CASSISSYNSPLHF
-	TRBV28	TRBJ2-7	-	TGTGCCAGCACCCGAAGCGGGTCAAGCTCCTACGAGCAGTACTTC	CASTRSGSSSYEQYF
-	TRBV28	TRBJ1-6	-	TGTGCCAGCAGTCCTGCGGGGCCAGGGTTGAATTCACCCCTCCACTTT	CASSPAGPGLNSPLHF
-	TRBV11-2	TRBJ2-2	TRBD2	TGTGCCAGCAGCTACGCCCCAGCGGGGGGGCCGCCCGGGGAGCTGTTTTTT	CASSYAPAGGPPGELFF
-	TRBV2	TRBJ2-7	-	TGTGCCACAGCATCCGAGGTGAGCTCCTACGAGCAGTACTTC	CATASEVSSYEQYF
-	TRBV19	TRBJ1-4	-	TGTGCCAGTAGTACCCATGGAGGACAGCCTAATGAAAAACTGTTTTTT	CASSTHGGQPNEKLFF
-	TRBV7-2	TRBJ2-5	TRBD2	TGTGCCAGCAGCCGCACTGGGGGGGGTTTGGAGACCCAGTACTTC	CASSRTGGGLETQYF
-	TRBV30	TRBJ1-3	-	TGTGCCTGGATTGGTAAAGCGGGCCTCCGGGTTGGAAACACCATATATTTT	CAWIGKAGLRVGNTIYF
-	TRBV24-1	TRBJ1-1	TRBD1	TGTGCCACCAGTGATTCGGACAGGGCGGCTTTCTTT	CATSDSDRAAFF
-	TRBV15	TRBJ1-2	-	TGTGCCACCAGCAGCAGTCAGGGGTTGGGTGGCTACACCTTC	CATSSSQGLGGYTF
-	TRBV11-2	TRBJ2-7	TRBD2	TGTGCCAGCAGCCCAGACAGCGGGGTCTCCTACGAGCAGTACTTC	CASSPDSGVSYEQYF
-	TRBV19	TRBJ1-2	TRBD1	TGTGCCAGTAGTATCCCCGGACAGGGGGCAGGTTTTTCGAGTGGCTACACCTTC	CASSIPGQGAGFSSGYTF
-	TRBV5-1	TRBJ1-5	TRBD1	TGCGCCAGCAGCTTGGGACAGGGAAGGGATCAGCCCCAGCATTTT	CASSLGQGRDQPQHF
-	TRBV3-1/TRBV3-2	TRBJ2-1	-	TGTGCCAGCAGCCAAGGGCAGGGTACCTACTACAATGAGCAGTTCTTC	CASSQGQGTYYNEQFF
many	TRBV28	TRBJ2-7	TRBD1	TGTGCCAGCAGGACCCCGGGACAGGGAGTTTCCTACGAGCAGTACTTC	CASRTPGQGVSYEQYF
-	TRBV19	TRBJ2-5	TRBD2	TGTGCCAGTAGCCCCCCGTTCGGGGGGGCGCTTCTTGAGACCCAGTACTTC	CASSPPFGGALLETQYF
-	TRBV19	TRBJ2-2	-	TGTGCCAGTAGTATGGGCAGGGACACCGGGGAGCTGTTTTTT	CASSMGRDTGELFF
-	TRBV7-9	TRBJ2-7	-	TGTGCCAGCAGCTATGGCGGGACCTCCTACGAGCAGTACTTC	CASSYGGTSYEQYF
-	TRBV7-8	TRBJ1-4	-	TGTGCCAGCAGCTTACAGGGGATCAGAGAAAAACTGTTTTTT	CASSLQGIREKLFF
-	TRBV4-1	TRBJ1-3	-	TGCGCCAGCAGCGAGGGCTCTGGAAACACCATATATTTT	CASSEGSGNTIYF
-	TRBV11-2	TRBJ2-7	TRBD1	TGTGCCAGCAGCAGAAACTCCGGACAGGGGGTCGAGCAGTACTTC	CASSRNSGQGVEQYF
-	TRBV4-1	TRBJ1-4	TRBD1	TGCGCCAGCAGCCAAGCTACAGGGGGCTTTAATGAAAAACTGTTTTTT	CASSQATGGFNEKLFF
-	TRBV10-3	TRBJ1-4	-	TGTGCCATCGGGTCTGGGGGCCGTGAAAAACTGTTTTTT	CAIGSGGREKLFF